The clone carrying this TCR beta chain was seen a few times. Its target is unknown. This CDR3 is built from 16 residues. V shed 0 bases and J 8 bases; nucleotides not matched to a gene: 3. CDR1 KGHSH and CDR2 LQKENI come from the germline V gene. Unique molecular identifiers tagged the TCRbeta library. TCRdb itself ran the PCR reads through MiXCR, one entry per CDR3 protein. This table has about 180,000 distinct CDR3 sequences, roughly 11% appearing once. These data belong to a study of T-cell reconstitution after alpha-beta-depleted transplantation in children. Study findings and constraints: After one year, T-cell counts and TCRbeta diversity mostly came from new T cells. Reportedly, roughly two months post-transplant, alpha-beta T cells arose from several hundred expanded graft clones. Surviving recipient T cells and thymic progenitors produced the high day-60 TCRbeta diversity seen in some patients.

The rearrangement uses TRBV18 and TRBJ2-1; 14 bases align to TRBD2. The sample consisted of PBMCs, taken before TCRalphabeta/CD19-depleted stem cell transplant. This receptor was taken from a boy between 2 and 10 years old with acute myeloid leukemia, due to receive a stem cell transplant. The CDR3 coding sequence is TGTGCCAGCTCACCACCGACTAGCGGGGGGGCGGATGAGCAGTTCTTC. Its translation: CASSPPTSGGADEQFF.